This entry is about one T cell receptor (beta chain). The sample comes from a study of blood T cell repertoires in COVID-19. CDR3 size: 15 residues. In germline, CDR1 is SNHLY, CDR2 FYNNEI. The germline V and J ends were trimmed by 1 base and 7 bases, with 15 bases remaining between them. The protocol was immunoSEQ multiplex PCR, while the TCRdb copy is restricted to in-frame clones and leaves out a portion. Among 300,000 to 400,000 clones listed, approximately 88% were seen once. The sequencing input was PBMCs or T cells enriched from blood (not recorded which). This sequence joins TRBV2 and TRBJ2-3, with a weak D call TRBD2 (5 bases). The TCR originated in a woman in her thirties with acute COVID-19. The CDR3 here is CASSEERTFTHTQYF. CDR3 nucleotide sequence: TGTGCCAGCAGTGAAGAGCGGACTTTCACGCATACGCAGTATTTT.